The T cell receptor beta chain under discussion was sequenced for a study of cytomegalovirus exposure and HLA in healthy donors. On the study more broadly: It was reported in a later analysis that the 100 to 150 validation repertoires used the same platform as the approximately 600 first-cohort repertoires.

Clones were sequenced by immunoSEQ multiplex PCR, and TCRdb holds only the in-frame ones, with some missing. The data contain tens of thousands of clones, 85% of them singletons. Among the 120 or so subjects of the validation cohort, separate from the approximately 660-subject first cohort, were the donors. Findings of the study overall: Cytomegalovirus association was listed for 164 TCR beta chains. Reportedly, cytomegalovirus status was diagnosed with high sensitivity and specificity.

The CDR3 sequence is 12 residues long. V was shortened by 3 bases and J by 7 bases, with 7 bases between the two germline ends. CDR1 is LNHDA, CDR2 SQIVND, per germline (reference sequence). A remark on this clone: The antigen is not known.

Sequencing was performed on PBMCs. The gene calls are TRBV19 and TRBJ1-5; D gene unclear. This receptor was taken from a man younger than 35 in good health and CMV-seropositive. Written as DNA, the CDR3 is TGTGCCAGTAGTATGCAGGTGCAGCCCCAGCATTTT. It yields the protein CASSMQVQPQHF.